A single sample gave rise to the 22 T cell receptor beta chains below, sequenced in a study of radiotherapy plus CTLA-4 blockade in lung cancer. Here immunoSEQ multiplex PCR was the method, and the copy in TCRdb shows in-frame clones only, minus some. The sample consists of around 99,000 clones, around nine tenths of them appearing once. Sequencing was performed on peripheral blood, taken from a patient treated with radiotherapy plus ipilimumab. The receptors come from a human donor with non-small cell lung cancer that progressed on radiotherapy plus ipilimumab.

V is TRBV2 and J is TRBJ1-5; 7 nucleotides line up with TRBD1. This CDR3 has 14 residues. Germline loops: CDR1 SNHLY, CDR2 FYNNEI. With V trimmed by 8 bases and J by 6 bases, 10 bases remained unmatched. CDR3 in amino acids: CASGPSGGTQPQHF. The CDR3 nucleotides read TGTGCCAGCGGCCCCTCAGGGGGTACTCAGCCCCAGCATTTT.

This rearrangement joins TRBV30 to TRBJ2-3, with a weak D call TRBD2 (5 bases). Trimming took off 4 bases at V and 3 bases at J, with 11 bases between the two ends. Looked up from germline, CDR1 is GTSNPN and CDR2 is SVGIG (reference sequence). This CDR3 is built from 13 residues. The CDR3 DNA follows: TGTGCCTGGATGCCGTCGGGGACAGATACGCAGTATTTT. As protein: CAWMPSGTDTQYF.

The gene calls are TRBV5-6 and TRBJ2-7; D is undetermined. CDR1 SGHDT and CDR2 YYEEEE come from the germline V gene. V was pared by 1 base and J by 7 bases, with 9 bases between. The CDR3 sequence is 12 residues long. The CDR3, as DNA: TGTGCCAGCAGCTTGCTTGGGGAAGAGCAGTACTTC. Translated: CASSLLGEEQYF. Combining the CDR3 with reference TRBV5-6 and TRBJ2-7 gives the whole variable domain DAGVTQSPTHLIKTRGQQVTLRCSPKSGHDTVSWYQQALGQGPQFIFQYYEEEERQRGNFPDRFSGHQFPNYSSELNVNALLLGDSALYLCASSLLGEEQYFGPGTRLTVT.

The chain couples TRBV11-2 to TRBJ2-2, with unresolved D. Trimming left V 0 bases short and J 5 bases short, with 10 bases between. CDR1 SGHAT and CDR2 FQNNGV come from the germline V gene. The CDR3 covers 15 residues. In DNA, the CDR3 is TGTGCCAGCAGCTTAGATCGGGCACAGACCGGGGAGCTGTTTTTT. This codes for CASSLDRAQTGELFF.

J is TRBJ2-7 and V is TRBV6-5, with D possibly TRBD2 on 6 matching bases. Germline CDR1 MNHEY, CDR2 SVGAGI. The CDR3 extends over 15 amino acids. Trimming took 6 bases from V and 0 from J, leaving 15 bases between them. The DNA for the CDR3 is TGTGCCAGCAGCCGGAGCGGGCCGACCTCCTACGAGCAGTACTTC. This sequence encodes CASSRSGPTSYEQYF.

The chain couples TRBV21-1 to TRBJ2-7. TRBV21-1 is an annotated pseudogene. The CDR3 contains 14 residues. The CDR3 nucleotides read TGTGCCAGCAGCAAAGGTGGCAGGGAGTACGAGCAGTACTTC. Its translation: CASSKGGREYEQYF.

The CDR3 loop is CASSEAHGNQGGGYTF. The CDR3 bases are TGTGCCAGCAGTGAAGCGCACGGAAACCAGGGTGGTGGCTACACCTTC. The V and J genes are TRBV6-1 and TRBJ1-2, with a possible D match to TRBD1 (5 bases). Between the trimmed V and J ends, which lost 0 bases and 7 bases, there was a span of 18 bases. Per the germline V gene, CDR1 is MNHNS and CDR2 is SASEGT. The CDR3 length is 16 residues.

Here the CDR3 reads CASSSPDRANTIYF. The DNA of the CDR3 is TGTGCCAGCAGTAGTCCGGACAGGGCGAACACCATATATTTT. The chain employs TRBV6-1 and TRBJ1-3; 8 bases are shared with TRBD1. The CDR3 is 14 residues long. With V trimmed by 5 bases and J by 7 bases, 7 bases remained unmatched. Germline CDR1 MNHNS, CDR2 SASEGT.

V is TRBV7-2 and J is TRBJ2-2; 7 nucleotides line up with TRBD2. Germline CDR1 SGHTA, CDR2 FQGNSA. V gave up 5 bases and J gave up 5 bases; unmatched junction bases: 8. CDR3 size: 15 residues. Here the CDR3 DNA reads TGTGCCAGCAGCCAAAGACTAGCCGGTACCGGGGAGCTGTTTTTT. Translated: CASSQRLAGTGELFF.

In DNA, the CDR3 is TGTGCCAGCAGCTCTCGACTAGCGGGTAAAGAGACCCAGTACTTC. It specifies CASSSRLAGKETQYF. The rearrangement links TRBV5-4 to TRBJ2-5; 10 nucleotides align to TRBD2. The V gene's germline CDR1 is SGHNT and CDR2 YYREEE (reference sequence). V was pared by 3 bases and J by 3 bases, with 5 bases of the junction left unmatched. This CDR3 spans 15 amino acids. Based on the CDR3 plus reference TRBV5-4 and TRBJ2-5, the full variable domain is ETGVTQSPTHLIKTRGQQVTLRCSSQSGHNTVSWYQQALGQGPQFIFQYYREEENGRGNFPPRFSGLQFPNYSSELNVNALELDDSALYLCASSSRLAGKETQYFGPGTRLLVL.

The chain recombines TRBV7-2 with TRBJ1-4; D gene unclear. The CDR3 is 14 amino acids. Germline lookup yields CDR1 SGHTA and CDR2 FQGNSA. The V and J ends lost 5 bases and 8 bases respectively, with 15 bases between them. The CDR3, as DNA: TGTGCCAGCAGCCTAGGACCCGCGGGCGAAAAACTGTTTTTT. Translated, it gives CASSLGPAGEKLFF.

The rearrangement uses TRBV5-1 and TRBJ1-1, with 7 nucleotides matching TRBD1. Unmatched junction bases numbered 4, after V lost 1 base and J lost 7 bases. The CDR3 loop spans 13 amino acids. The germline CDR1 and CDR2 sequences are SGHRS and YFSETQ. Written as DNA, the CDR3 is TGCGCCAGCAGCTTGATTCAGGGGGGTGAAGCTTTCTTT. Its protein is CASSLIQGGEAFF.

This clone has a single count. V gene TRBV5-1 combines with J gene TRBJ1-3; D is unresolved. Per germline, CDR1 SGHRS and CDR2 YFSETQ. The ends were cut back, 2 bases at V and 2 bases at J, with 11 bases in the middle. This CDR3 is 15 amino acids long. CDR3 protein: CASSFSGITGNTIYF. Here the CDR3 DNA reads TGCGCCAGCAGCTTCTCGGGCATTACTGGAAACACCATATATTTT.

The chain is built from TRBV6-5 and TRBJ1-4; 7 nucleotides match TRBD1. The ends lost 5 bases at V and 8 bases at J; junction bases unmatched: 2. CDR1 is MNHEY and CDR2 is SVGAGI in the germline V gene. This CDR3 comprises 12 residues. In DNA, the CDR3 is TGTGCCAGCAGTGCAGGGGGGGAAAAACTGTTTTTT. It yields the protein CASSAGGEKLFF.

In nucleotides, the CDR3 is TGTGCCAGCAGCTCTGACAGGGCCGGGGAGCTGTTTTTT. Translating gives CASSSDRAGELFF. V usage is TRBV5-8 and J usage is TRBJ2-2; 7 nucleotides line up with TRBD1. The CDR3 has 13 amino acids. The V gene's germline CDR1 is SGHTS and CDR2 YDEGEE. After removal of 3 bases from V and 6 bases from J, the junction contained 2 bases not matched to a gene.

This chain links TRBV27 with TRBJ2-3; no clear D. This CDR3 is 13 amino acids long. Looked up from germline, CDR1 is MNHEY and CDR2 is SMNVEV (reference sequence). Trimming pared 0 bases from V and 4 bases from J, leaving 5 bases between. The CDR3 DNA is TGTGCCAGCAGTTTATCGATCGCAGATACGCAGTATTTT. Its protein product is CASSLSIADTQYF.

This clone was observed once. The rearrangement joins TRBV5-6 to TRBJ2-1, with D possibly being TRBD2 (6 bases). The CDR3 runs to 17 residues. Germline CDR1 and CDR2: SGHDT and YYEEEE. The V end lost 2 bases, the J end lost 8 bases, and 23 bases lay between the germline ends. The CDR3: CASSFPGVALRFDEQFF. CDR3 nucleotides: TGTGCCAGCAGCTTCCCGGGGGTAGCCCTCCGGTTCGATGAGCAGTTCTTC. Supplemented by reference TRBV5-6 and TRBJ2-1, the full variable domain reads DAGVTQSPTHLIKTRGQQVTLRCSPKSGHDTVSWYQQALGQGPQFIFQYYEEEERQRGNFPDRFSGHQFPNYSSELNVNALLLGDSALYLCASSFPGVALRFDEQFFGPGTRLTVL.

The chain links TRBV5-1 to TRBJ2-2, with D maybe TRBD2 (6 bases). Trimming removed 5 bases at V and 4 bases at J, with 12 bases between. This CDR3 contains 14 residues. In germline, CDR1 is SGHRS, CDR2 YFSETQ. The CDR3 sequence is CASRGAGGTGELFF. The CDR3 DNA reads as TGCGCCAGCAGAGGCGCCGGGGGCACCGGGGAGCTGTTTTTT.

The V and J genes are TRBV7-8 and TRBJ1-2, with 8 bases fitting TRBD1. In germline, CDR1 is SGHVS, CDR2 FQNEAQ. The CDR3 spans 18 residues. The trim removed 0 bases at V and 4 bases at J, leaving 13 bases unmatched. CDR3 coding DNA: TGTGCCAGCAGCTTAGCGGCTGGTTCGGGACAGGACCTCTATGGCTACACCTTC. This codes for CASSLAAGSGQDLYGYTF.

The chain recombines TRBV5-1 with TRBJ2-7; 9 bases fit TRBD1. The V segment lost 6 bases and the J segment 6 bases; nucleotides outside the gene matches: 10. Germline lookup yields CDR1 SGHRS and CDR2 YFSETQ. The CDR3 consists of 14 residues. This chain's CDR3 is CASTRQGDFGEQYF. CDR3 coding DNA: TGCGCCAGCACCCGACAGGGGGACTTCGGCGAGCAGTACTTC.

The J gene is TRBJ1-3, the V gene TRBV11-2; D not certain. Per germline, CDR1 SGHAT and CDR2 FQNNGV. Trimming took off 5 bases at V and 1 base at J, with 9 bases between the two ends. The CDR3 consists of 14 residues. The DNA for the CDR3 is TGTGCCAGCAGCCCCAGAGATTCTGGAAACACCATATATTTT. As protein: CASSPRDSGNTIYF.

In DNA form, the CDR3 reads TGTGCCAGCGCACGACACGGGTTAGCGGGAGTCGGCGCAGATACGCAGTATTTT. Amino acid sequence: CASARHGLAGVGADTQYF. The chain recombines TRBV2 with TRBJ2-3, with 9 bases fitting TRBD2. The length of the CDR3 is 18 residues. After removal of 8 bases from V and 4 bases from J, the junction contained 19 bases not matched to a gene. The germline V gene encodes CDR1 SNHLY and CDR2 FYNNEI.